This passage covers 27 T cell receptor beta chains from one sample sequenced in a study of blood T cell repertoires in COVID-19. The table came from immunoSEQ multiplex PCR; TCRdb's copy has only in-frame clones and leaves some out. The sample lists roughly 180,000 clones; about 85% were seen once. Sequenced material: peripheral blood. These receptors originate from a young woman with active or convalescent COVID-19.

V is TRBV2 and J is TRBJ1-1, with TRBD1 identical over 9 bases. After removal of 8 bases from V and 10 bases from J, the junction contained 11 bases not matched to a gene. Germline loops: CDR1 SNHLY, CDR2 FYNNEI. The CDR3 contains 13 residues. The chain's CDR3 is CASRTGGVRGAFF. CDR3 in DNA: TGTGCCAGCCGTACAGGGGGCGTTCGGGGAGCTTTCTTT.

The CDR3 is CASSAFTGPIAKNIQYF. CDR3 in DNA: TGTGCCAGCAGCGCCTTTACAGGGCCTATAGCCAAAAACATTCAGTACTTC. The chain couples TRBV11-2 to TRBJ2-4, with D possibly being TRBD1 (6 bases). Per the germline V gene, CDR1 is SGHAT and CDR2 is FQNNGV. Trimming cost V 5 bases and J 0 bases, with 17 bases left between them. CDR3 length equals 17 residues. Full variable domain (outside the CDR3, taken from reference TRBV11-2 and TRBJ2-4): EAGVAQSPRYKIIEKRQSVAFWCNPISGHATLYWYQQILGQGPKLLIQFQNNGVVDDSQLPKDRFSAERLKGVDSTLKIQPAKLEDSAVYLCASSAFTGPIAKNIQYFGAGTRLSVL.

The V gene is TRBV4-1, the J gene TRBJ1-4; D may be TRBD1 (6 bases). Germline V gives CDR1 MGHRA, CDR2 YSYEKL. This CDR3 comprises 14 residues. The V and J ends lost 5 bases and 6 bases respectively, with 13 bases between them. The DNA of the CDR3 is TGCGCCAGCAGCTGGCAACAGGGAGATGAAAAACTGTTTTTT. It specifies CASSWQQGDEKLFF.

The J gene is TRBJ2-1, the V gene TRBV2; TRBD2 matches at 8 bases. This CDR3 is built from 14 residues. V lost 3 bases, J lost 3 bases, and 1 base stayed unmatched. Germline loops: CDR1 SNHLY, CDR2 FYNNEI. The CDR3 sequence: CASSEAGGYNEQFF. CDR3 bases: TGTGCCAGCAGTGAGGCGGGGGGCTACAATGAGCAGTTCTTC. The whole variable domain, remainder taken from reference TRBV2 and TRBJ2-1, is EPEVTQTPSHQVTQMGQEVILRCVPISNHLYFYWYRQILGQKVEFLVSFYNNEISEKSEIFDDQFSVERPDGSNFTLKIRSTKLEDSAMYFCASSEAGGYNEQFFGPGTRLTVL.

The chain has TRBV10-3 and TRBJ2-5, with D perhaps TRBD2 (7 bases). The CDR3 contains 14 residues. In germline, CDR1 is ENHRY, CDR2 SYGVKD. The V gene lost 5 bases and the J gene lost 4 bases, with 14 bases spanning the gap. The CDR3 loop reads CAISPGGLGETQYF. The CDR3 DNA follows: TGTGCCATCAGTCCCGGGGGGCTGGGAGAGACCCAGTACTTC.

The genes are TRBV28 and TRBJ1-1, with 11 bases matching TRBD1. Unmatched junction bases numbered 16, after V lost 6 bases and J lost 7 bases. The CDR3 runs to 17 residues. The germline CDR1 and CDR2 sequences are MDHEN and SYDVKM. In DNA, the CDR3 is TGTGCCAGCAGACGGCCGGGGGACAGGGGGTTTGTAGATGAAGCTTTCTTT. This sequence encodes CASRRPGDRGFVDEAFF.

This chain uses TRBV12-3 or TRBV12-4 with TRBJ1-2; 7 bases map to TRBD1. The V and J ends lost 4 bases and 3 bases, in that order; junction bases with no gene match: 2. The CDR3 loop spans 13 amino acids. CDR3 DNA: TGTGCCAGCAGTTGGGACAGTGACTATGGCTACACCTTC. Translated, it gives CASSWDSDYGYTF.

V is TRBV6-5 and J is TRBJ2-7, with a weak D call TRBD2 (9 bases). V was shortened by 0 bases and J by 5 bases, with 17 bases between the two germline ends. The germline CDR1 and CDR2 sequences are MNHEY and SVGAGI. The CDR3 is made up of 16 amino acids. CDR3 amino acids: CASSYSRTGTSHEQYF. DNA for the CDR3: TGTGCCAGCAGTTACTCCCGGACAGGGACTAGCCACGAGCAGTACTTC.

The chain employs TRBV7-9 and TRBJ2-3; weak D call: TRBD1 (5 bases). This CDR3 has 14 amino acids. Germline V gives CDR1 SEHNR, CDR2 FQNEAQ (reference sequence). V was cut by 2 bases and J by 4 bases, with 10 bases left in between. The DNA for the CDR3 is TGTGCCAGCAGCTTAAGGGCACAGGCAGATACGCAGTATTTT. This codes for CASSLRAQADTQYF.

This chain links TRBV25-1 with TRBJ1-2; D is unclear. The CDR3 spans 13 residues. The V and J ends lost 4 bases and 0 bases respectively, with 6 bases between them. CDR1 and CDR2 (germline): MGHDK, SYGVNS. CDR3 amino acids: CASSVVTNYGYTF. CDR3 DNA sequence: TGTGCCAGCAGTGTAGTAACTAACTATGGCTACACCTTC.

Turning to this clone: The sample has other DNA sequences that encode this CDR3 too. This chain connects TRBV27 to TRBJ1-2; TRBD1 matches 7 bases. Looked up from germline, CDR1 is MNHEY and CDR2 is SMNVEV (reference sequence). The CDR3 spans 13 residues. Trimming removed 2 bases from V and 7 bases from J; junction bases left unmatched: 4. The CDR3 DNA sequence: TGTGCCAGCAGTTTAAGACAGGGAGGTGGCTACACCTTC. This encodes CASSLRQGGGYTF.

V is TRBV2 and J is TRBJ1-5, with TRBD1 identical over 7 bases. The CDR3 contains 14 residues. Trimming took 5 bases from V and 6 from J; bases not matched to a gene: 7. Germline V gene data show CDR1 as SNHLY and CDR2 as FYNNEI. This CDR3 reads CASSLDRESQPQHF. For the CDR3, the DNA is TGTGCCAGCAGTCTAGACAGGGAGAGTCAGCCCCAGCATTTT.

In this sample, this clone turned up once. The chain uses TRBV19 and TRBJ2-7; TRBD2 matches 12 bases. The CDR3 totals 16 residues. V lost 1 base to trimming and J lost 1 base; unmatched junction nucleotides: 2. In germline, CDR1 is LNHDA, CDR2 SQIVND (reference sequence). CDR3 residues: CASSIGTSGGSYEQYF. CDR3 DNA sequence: TGTGCCAGTAGTATAGGCACTAGCGGGGGGTCCTACGAGCAGTACTTC.

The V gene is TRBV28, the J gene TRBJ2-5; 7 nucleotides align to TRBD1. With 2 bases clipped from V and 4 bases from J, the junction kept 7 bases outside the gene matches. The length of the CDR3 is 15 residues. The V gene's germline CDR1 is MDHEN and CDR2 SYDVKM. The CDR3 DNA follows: TGTGCCAGCAGTTTACACCGACAGGGTCGAGAGACCCAGTACTTC. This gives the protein CASSLHRQGRETQYF. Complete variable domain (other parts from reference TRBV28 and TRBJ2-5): DVKVTQSSRYLVKRTGEKVFLECVQDMDHENMFWYRQDPGLGLRLIYFSYDVKMKEKGDIPEGYSVSREKKERFSLILESASTNQTSMYLCASSLHRQGRETQYFGPGTRLLVL.

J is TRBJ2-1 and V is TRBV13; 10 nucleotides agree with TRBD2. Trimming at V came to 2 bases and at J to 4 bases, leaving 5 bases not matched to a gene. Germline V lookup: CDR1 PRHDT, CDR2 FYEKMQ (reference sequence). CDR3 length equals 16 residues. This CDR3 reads CASSLPSGSPYNEQFF. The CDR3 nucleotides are TGTGCCAGCAGCTTACCTAGCGGGAGTCCGTACAATGAGCAGTTCTTC.

The CDR3 region has the DNA TGTGCCTGGGGGCGGGGCGGCACTGAAGCTTTCTTT. Amino acids: CAWGRGGTEAFF. V usage is TRBV30 and J usage is TRBJ1-1; D is possibly TRBD1 (5 bases). V was shortened by 5 bases and J by 4 bases, with 11 bases between the two germline ends. The germline V gene has CDR1 GTSNPN and CDR2 SVGIG (reference sequence). This CDR3 contains 12 residues.

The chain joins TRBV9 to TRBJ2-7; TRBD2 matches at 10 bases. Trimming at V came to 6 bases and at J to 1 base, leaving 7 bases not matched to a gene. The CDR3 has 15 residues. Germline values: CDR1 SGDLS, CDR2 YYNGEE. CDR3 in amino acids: CASTPEAGGSYEQYF. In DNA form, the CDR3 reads TGTGCCAGCACCCCAGAAGCGGGAGGGTCCTACGAGCAGTACTTC.

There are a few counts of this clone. The CDR3 DNA is TGTGCCAGCAGCAGATACAGGAATTCACCCCTCCACTTT. Protein sequence: CASSRYRNSPLHF. The rearrangement joins TRBV7-8 to TRBJ1-6, with a possible D match to TRBD1 (5 bases). Germline V gene sequence: CDR1 SGHVS, CDR2 FQNEAQ. Trimming took off 5 bases at V and 7 bases at J, with 9 bases between the two ends. The CDR3 length is 13 residues.

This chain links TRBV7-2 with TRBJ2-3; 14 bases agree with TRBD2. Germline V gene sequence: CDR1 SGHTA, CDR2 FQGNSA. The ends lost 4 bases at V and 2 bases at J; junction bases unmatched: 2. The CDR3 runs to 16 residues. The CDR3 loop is CASSSGLAGATDTQYF. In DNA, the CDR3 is TGTGCCAGCAGCTCGGGACTAGCGGGAGCCACAGATACGCAGTATTTT.

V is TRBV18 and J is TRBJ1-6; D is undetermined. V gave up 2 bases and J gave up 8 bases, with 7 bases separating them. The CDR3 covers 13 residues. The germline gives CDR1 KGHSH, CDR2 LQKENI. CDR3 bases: TGTGCCAGCTCACCAGATCAGGATTCACCCCTCCACTTT. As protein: CASSPDQDSPLHF.

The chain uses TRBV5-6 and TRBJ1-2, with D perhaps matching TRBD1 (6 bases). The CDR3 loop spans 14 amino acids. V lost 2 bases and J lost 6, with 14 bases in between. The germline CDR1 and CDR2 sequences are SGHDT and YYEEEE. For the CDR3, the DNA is TGTGCCAGCAGCTTAGTGGGGGCGCCGGATGGCTACACCTTC. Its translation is CASSLVGAPDGYTF. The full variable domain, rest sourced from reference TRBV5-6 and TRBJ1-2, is DAGVTQSPTHLIKTRGQQVTLRCSPKSGHDTVSWYQQALGQGPQFIFQYYEEEERQRGNFPDRFSGHQFPNYSSELNVNALLLGDSALYLCASSLVGAPDGYTFGSGTRLTVV.

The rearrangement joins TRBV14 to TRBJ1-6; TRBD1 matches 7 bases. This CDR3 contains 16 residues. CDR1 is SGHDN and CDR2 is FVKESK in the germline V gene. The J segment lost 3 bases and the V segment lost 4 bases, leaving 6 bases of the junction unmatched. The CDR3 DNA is TGTGCCAGCAGCCCGGATACAGGGGTCTATAATTCACCCCTCCACTTT. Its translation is CASSPDTGVYNSPLHF.

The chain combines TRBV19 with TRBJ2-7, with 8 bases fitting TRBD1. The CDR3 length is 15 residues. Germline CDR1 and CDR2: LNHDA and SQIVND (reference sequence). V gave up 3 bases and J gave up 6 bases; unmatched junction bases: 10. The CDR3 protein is CASSITGGGPLEQYF. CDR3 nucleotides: TGTGCCAGTAGTATTACAGGGGGTGGCCCTCTCGAGCAGTACTTC. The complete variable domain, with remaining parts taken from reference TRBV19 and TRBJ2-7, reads DGGITQSPKYLFRKEGQNVTLSCEQNLNHDAMYWYRQDPGQGLRLIYYSQIVNDFQKGDIAEGYSVSREKKESFPLTVTSAQKNPTAFYLCASSITGGGPLEQYFGPGTRLTVT.

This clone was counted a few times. CDR3 protein: CASSQGTAKSYGYTF. The CDR3 DNA is TGTGCCAGCAGCCAAGGGACAGCGAAATCCTATGGCTACACCTTC. V usage is TRBV14 and J usage is TRBJ1-2, with D possibly being TRBD1 (6 bases). This CDR3 is built from 15 residues. Trimming cost V 1 base and J 4 bases, with 13 bases left between them. The germline V gene encodes CDR1 SGHDN and CDR2 FVKESK. The full variable domain, in which reference TRBV14 and TRBJ1-2 provide the parts outside the CDR3, is EAGVTQFPSHSVIEKGQTVTLRCDPISGHDNLYWYRRVMGKEIKFLLHFVKESKQDESGMPNNRFLAERTGGTYSTLKVQPAELEDSGVYFCASSQGTAKSYGYTFGSGTRLTVV.

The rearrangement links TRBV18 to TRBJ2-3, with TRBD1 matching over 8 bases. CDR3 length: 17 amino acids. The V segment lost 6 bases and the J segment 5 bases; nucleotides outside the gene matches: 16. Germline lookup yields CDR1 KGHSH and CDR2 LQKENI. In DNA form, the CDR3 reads TGTGCCAGCTCTCCAAAGCTTCGGGACAGGCCGGGAGATACGCAGTATTTT. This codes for CASSPKLRDRPGDTQYF.

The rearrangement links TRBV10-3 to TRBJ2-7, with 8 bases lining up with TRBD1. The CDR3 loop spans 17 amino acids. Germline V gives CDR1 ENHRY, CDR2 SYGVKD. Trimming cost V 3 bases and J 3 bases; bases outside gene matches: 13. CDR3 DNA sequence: TGTGCCATCAGTGACACCCAAGACAGGGGACACCACTACGAGCAGTACTTC. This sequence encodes CAISDTQDRGHHYEQYF.

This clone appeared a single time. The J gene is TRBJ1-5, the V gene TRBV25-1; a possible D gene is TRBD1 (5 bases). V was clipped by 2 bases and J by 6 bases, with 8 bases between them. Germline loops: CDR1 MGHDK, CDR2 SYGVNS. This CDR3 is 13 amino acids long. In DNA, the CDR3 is TGTGCCAGCAGTGAAGCTCAGGGTCAGCCCCAGCATTTT. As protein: CASSEAQGQPQHF.